The 5 T cell receptor beta chains given below trace back to one sample, sequenced in a study of cytomegalovirus exposure and HLA in healthy donors. A multiplex PCR was run with 60 Vbeta primers and 13 Jbeta primers. The data were produced by immunoSEQ multiplex PCR, yet TCRdb's version contains in-frame clones alone and is incomplete. The sample comprises more than 95,000 clones, 69% of which are singletons, and more than 2.5% rests with the top ten. Sequenced sample: PBMCs. Receptors originate from a man in his thirties or forties in good health and CMV-seronegative.

The chain recombines TRBV7-8 with TRBJ2-1, with D perhaps TRBD2 (6 bases). V was clipped by 7 bases and J by 3 bases, with 10 bases between them. The CDR3 has 13 amino acids. Germline V gene data show CDR1 as SGHVS and CDR2 as FQNEAQ. The CDR3 is CASIGGNYNEQFF. CDR3 bases: TGTGCCAGCATAGGCGGGAACTACAATGAGCAGTTCTTC.

The rearrangement links TRBV5-1 to TRBJ2-7, with 16 bases identical to TRBD2. Germline lookup yields CDR1 SGHRS and CDR2 YFSETQ. This CDR3 region has 17 residues. V shed 4 bases and J 3 bases; nucleotides not matched to a gene: 7. This chain's CDR3 is CASSLGTSGRAGYEQYF. CDR3 bases: TGCGCCAGCAGCCTGGGGACTAGCGGGAGGGCAGGCTACGAGCAGTACTTC.

The chain recombines TRBV7-6 with TRBJ2-7; TRBD2 aligns across 8 bases. CDR3 length: 14 residues. Trimming at V came to 1 base and at J to 6 bases, leaving 5 bases not matched to a gene. Per the germline V gene, CDR1 is SGHVS and CDR2 is FNYEAQ. CDR3 bases: TGTGCCAGCAGCTTAGGAGCGGGAGTGGTCGAGCAGTACTTC. This encodes CASSLGAGVVEQYF.

The chain uses TRBV27 and TRBJ1-5, with D maybe TRBD1 (6 bases). V was cut by 8 bases and J by 1 base, with 15 bases left in between. Per the germline V gene, CDR1 is MNHEY and CDR2 is SMNVEV (reference sequence). The CDR3 runs 15 residues. CDR3 loop: CASRRGAVSNQPQHF. Here the CDR3 DNA reads TGTGCCAGCCGACGGGGGGCGGTGAGCAATCAGCCCCAGCATTTT.

The chain is built from TRBV19 and TRBJ2-4, with D possibly TRBD2 on 5 matching bases. The germline V gene encodes CDR1 LNHDA and CDR2 SQIVND (reference sequence). The CDR3 loop spans 15 amino acids. The ends were cut back, 8 bases at V and 6 bases at J, with 20 bases in the middle. The CDR3 DNA reads TGTGCCAGTCTTTATCGGGTGGGAGCAGGAAACATTCAGTACTTC. Translated, it gives CASLYRVGAGNIQYF.